The rows below give T cell receptor beta chains drawn from one sample of a study of T cells in Graves' hyperthyroidism and ophthalmopathy. TCRdb passed the multiplex PCR reads through MiXCR, listing each CDR3 protein once. The data show about 500,000 distinct CDR3 sequences, roughly a sixth seen once. Input material: blood. These receptors all come from a woman aged 18-29 years with Graves' ophthalmopathy. CDR3s include the opening cysteine and the closing phenylalanine or tryptophan. Expanded clones get a size class; other rows say once, few or many, or leave the size out.

clone_size v_call cdr3_aa
many TRBV18 CASSPVGISYNEQFF
many TRBV6-1 CASSNRDGYQPQHF
many TRBV6-1 CASSPPVGGQISNQPQHF
NA TRBV13 CASSTTTSGSGQFF
NA TRBV27 CASSSSGTSGYGYTF
many TRBV11-3 CASSLTSGYYNEQFF
few TRBV29-1 CSAKQGNSYEQYF
few TRBV7-9 CASSPSRVYEQYF
NA TRBV15 CATSRDNNNYGYTF
many TRBV4-2 CASSQAQGGVNIQYF
many TRBV19 CASSSVAGGWNEQFF
NA TRBV3-1 CASSQIRIQGSGEQFF
few TRBV4-1 CASSQDELAGGVEQFF
few TRBV7-8 CASSLGKGLTGELSF